The clone carrying this T cell receptor (beta chain) was seen many times. What it binds is not known. The data belong to a study of T-cell memory formation after mild COVID-19. Study overall: Among the donors, TCR clusters were largely specific to each donor.

This CDR3 region has 16 residues. CDR1 and CDR2 (germline): MNHEY, SVGEGT. Trimming removed 3 bases at V and 4 bases at J, with 16 bases between. Overall study findings and caveats: CD4+ contracting clones lay mainly in CM and EM, CD8+ ones in EMRA. Some clones that responded turned up in pre-infection memory, which suggests that cross-reactive memory joined in.

Constant-segment primers were used for 5'RACE, and the resulting TCR alpha and TCR beta cDNA libraries carried sample barcodes and UMIs. TCRdb reprocessed the 5' RACE reads with MiXCR, giving one entry per CDR3 protein. Among roughly 300,000 distinct CDR3 sequences listed, over 7% were seen once. The chain links TRBV6-2 or TRBV6-3 to TRBJ2-1; no clear D gene. The sequenced material came from PBMCs or a T cell subset sorted from them (not recorded which). The sequence came from a man aged 18-30 years who had mild COVID-19 (a few samples of this study predate the infection). Cell type and time point are not known. CDR3 bases: TGTGCCAGCAGTTATCGGCTACCGACCATATACAATGAGCAGTTCTTC. This codes for CASSYRLPTIYNEQFF.